The T cell receptor (beta chain) under discussion was sequenced for a study of human T cells and chemical hapten exposure. Turning to the study itself: An approximately 2 cm by approximately 2 cm inner upper arm patch received 2% DPC for sensitization.

Time point noted: pre-sensitization, week 0. Described treatment: therapeutic diphenylcyclopropenone sensitization with weekly scalp DPC. The total RNA was obtained from whole blood that was not fractionated. Germline CDR1 and CDR2: SGHTA and FQGNSA. The CDR3 extends over 16 amino acids. TCRdb reanalysed the RACE reads using MiXCR and keeps one entry per CDR3 protein. The top ten clones hold 3.5% to 6% of a sample with approximately 77,000 distinct CDR3 sequences, 14% of them seen once. Concerning this clonotype itself: One end of the junction varies from germline; a read error may be responsible.

Sequencing was performed on whole blood, taken in connection with sensitization to the hapten diphenylcyclopropenone (DPC). The genes are TRBV7-2 and TRBJ2-1; TRBD2 matches 10 bases. The sequence was obtained from a woman in her forties or fifties with alopecia areata. Some clones in this sample may be carry-over from other donors' samples. CDR3 residues: CASSLSTSGKINDQFF. DNA of the CDR3: TGTGCCAGCAGCTTAAGTACTAGCGGGAAAATCAATGACCAGTTCTTC. The variable domain in full, with the rest retrieved from reference TRBV7-2 and TRBJ2-1, is GAGVSQSPSNKVTEKGKDVELRCDPISGHTALYWYRQSLGQGLEFLIYFQGNSAPDKSGLPSDRFSAERTGGSVSTLTIQRTQQEDSAVYLCASSLSTSGKINDQFFGPGTRLTVL.